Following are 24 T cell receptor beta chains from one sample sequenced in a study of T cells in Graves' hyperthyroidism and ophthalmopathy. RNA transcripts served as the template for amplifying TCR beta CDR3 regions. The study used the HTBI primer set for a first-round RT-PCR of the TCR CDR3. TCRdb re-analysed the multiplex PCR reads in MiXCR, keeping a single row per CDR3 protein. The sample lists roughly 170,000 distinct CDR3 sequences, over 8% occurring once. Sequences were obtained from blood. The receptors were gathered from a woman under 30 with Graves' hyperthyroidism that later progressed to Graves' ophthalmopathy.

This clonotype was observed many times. The DNA for the CDR3 is TGTGCCAGCAGTTACTGGGGGGTCGACGGGACTGAAGCTTTCTTT. Its protein is CASSYWGVDGTEAFF. The chain joins TRBV6-6 to TRBJ1-1; D is perhaps TRBD1 (5 bases). The CDR3 is 15 residues long. Germline V lookup: CDR1 MNHNY, CDR2 SVGAGI (reference sequence). The germline V and J ends were trimmed by 1 base and 5 bases, with 14 bases remaining between them.

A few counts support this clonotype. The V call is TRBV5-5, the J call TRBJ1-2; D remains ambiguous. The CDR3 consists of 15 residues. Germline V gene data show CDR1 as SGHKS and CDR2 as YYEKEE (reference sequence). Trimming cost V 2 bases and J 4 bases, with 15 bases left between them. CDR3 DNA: TGTGCCAGCAGCTTAGGGTACGGAGAGGGCTATGGCTACACCTTC. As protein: CASSLGYGEGYGYTF.

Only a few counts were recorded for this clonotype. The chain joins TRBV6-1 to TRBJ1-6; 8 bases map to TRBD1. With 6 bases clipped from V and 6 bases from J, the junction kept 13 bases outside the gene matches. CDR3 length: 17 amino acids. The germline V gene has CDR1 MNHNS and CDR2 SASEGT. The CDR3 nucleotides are TGTGCCAGCAGGGTGACGTCAGGGGGCCGCATTAATTCACCCCTCCACTTT. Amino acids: CASRVTSGGRINSPLHF.

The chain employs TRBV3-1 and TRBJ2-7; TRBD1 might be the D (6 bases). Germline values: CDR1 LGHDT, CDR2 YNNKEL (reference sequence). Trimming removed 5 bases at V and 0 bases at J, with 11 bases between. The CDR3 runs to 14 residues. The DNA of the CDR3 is TGTGCCAGCAGCTCCGGGACATACTCCTACGAGCAGTACTTC. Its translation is CASSSGTYSYEQYF.

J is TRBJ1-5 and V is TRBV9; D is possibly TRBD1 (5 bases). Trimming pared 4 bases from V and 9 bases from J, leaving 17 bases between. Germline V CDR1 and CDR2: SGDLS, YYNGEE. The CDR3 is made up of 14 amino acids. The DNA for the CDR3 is TGTGCCAGCAGCCTTCGACAGCATAATGGGCCCCAGCATTTT. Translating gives CASSLRQHNGPQHF.

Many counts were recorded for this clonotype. CDR3 DNA sequence: TGTGCCAGCAGGGGGAGTCGGACTGAAGCTTTCTTT. The encoded protein is CASRGSRTEAFF. The chain links TRBV9 to TRBJ1-1; D call uncertain. Germline CDR1 SGDLS, CDR2 YYNGEE. V was pared by 5 bases and J by 5 bases, with 10 bases between. The CDR3 is 12 amino acids.

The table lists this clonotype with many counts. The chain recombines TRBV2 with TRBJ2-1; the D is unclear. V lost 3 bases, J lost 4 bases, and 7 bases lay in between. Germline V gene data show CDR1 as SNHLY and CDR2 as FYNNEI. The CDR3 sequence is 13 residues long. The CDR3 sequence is CASSEGTYNEQFF. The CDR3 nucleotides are TGTGCCAGCAGTGAGGGAACGTACAATGAGCAGTTCTTC.

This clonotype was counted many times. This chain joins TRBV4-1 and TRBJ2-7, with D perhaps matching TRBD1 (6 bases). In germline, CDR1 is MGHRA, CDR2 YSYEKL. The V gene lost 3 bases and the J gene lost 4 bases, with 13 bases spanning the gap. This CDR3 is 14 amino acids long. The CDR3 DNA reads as TGCGCCAGCAGCCAGACAGGTCCCCCGTACGAGCAGTACTTC. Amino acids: CASSQTGPPYEQYF.

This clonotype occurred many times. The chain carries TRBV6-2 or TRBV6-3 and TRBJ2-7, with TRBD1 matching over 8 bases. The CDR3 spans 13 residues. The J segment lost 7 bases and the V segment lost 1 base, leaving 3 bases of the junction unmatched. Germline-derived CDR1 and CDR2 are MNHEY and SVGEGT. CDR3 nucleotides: TGTGCCAGCAGTTACTGGGACAGGTTTGAGCAGTACTTC. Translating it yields CASSYWDRFEQYF.

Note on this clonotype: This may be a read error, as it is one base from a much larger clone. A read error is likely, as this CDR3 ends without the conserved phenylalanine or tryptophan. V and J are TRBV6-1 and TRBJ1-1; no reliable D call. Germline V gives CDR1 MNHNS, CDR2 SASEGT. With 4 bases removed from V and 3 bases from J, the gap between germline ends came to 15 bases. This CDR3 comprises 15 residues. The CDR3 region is CASSAQLDWDTEAFL. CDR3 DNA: TGTGCCAGCAGTGCGCAGTTGGACTGGGACACTGAAGCTTTCCTT.

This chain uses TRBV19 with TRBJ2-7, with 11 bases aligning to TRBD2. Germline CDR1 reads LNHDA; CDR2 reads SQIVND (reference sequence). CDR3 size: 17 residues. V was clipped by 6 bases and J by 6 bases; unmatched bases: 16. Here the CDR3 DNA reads TGTGCCAGTAGCTCCGGGACTAGCGGAGGCGGGCCCCTCGAGCAGTACTTC. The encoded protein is CASSSGTSGGGPLEQYF.

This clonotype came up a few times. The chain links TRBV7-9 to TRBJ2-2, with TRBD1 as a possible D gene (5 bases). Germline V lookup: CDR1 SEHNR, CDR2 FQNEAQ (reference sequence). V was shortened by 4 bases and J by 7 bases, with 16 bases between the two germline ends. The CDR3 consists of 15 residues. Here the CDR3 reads CASSSHSQGIGELFF. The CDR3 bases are TGTGCCAGCAGCTCCCATTCCCAGGGAATCGGGGAGCTGTTTTTT. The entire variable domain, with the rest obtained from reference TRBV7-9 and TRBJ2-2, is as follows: DTGVSQNPRHKITKRGQNVTFRCDPISEHNRLYWYRQTLGQGPEFLTYFQNEAQLEKSRLLSDRFSAERPKGSFSTLEIQRTEQGDSAMYLCASSSHSQGIGELFFGEGSRLTVL.

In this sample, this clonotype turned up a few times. The CDR3 region has the DNA TGTGCCAGTAGTATAGATGGACAGGGGGCTACGGGGGAAAAACTGTTTTTT. Translation: CASSIDGQGATGEKLFF. The chain uses TRBV19 and TRBJ1-4; 11 positions agree with TRBD1. CDR1 and CDR2 from the germline V gene are LNHDA and SQIVND (reference sequence). CDR3 length: 17 residues. The trim removed 0 bases at V and 8 bases at J, leaving 8 bases unmatched.

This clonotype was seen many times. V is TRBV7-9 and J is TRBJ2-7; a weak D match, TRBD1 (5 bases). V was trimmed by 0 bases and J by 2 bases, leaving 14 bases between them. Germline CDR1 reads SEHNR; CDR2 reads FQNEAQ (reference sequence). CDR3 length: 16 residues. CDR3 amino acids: CASSLAQGKPPYEQYF. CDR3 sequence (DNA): TGTGCCAGCAGCTTAGCGCAGGGAAAACCCCCCTACGAGCAGTACTTC.

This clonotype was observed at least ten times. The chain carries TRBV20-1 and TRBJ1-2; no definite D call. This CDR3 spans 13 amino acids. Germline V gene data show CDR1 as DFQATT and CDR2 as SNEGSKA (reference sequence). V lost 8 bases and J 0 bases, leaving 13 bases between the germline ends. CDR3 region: CSPTDTTNYGYTF. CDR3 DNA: TGCAGTCCCACAGATACTACTAACTATGGCTACACCTTC.

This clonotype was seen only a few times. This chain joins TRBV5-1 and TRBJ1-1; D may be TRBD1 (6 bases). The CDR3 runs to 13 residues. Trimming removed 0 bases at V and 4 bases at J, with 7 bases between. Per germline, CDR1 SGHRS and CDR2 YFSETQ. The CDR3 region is CASSLAQGTEAFF. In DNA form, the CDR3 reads TGCGCCAGCAGCTTGGCACAGGGCACTGAAGCTTTCTTT.

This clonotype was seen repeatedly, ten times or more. This CDR3 reads CASSQRRNYNEQFF. In DNA form, the CDR3 reads TGTGCCAGCAGCCAACGTCGGAATTACAATGAGCAGTTCTTC. The chain has TRBV14 and TRBJ2-1; no clear D. This CDR3 comprises 14 residues. V lost 2 bases, J lost 4 bases, and 9 bases lay in between. The germline V gene has CDR1 SGHDN and CDR2 FVKESK.

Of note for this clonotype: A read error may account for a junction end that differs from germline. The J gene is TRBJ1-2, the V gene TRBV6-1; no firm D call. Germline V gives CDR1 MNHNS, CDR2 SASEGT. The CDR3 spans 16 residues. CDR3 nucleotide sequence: TGTGCCAGCGGTGAAATTGACCATGACCCGGCGCGTGGCTACACCTTC. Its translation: CASGEIDHDPARGYTF.

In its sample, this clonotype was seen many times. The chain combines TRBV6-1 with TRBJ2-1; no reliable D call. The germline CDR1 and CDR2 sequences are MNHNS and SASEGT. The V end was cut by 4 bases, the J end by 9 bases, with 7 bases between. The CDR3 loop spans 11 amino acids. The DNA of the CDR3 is TGTGCCAGCAGTGTTGGTTCTGAGCAGTTCTTC. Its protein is CASSVGSEQFF.

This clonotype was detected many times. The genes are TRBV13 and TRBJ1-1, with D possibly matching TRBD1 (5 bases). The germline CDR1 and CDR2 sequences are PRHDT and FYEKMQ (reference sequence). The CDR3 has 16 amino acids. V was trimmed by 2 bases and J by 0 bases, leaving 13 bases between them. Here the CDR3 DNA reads TGTGCCAGCAGCTTATGGGGCCAGGCCATGAACACTGAAGCTTTCTTT. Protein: CASSLWGQAMNTEAFF. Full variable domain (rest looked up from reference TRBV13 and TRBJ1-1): AAGVIQSPRHLIKEKRETATLKCYPIPRHDTVYWYQQGPGQDPQFLISFYEKMQSDKGSIPDRFSAQQFSDYHSELNMSSLELGDSALYFCASSLWGQAMNTEAFFGQGTRLTVV.

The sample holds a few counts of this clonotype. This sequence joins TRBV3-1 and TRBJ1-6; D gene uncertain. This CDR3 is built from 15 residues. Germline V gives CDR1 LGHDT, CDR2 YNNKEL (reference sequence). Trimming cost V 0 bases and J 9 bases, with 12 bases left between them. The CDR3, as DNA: TGTGCCAGCAGCCAAGAGGGAGGGAGGCGTTCACCCCTCCACTTT. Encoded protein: CASSQEGGRRSPLHF.

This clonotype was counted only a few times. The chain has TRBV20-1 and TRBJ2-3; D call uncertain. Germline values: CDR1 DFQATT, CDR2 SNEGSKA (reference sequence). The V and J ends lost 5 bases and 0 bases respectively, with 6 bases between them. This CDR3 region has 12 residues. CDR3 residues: CSAEGSTDTQYF. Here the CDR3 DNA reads TGCAGTGCTGAAGGGAGCACAGATACGCAGTATTTT.

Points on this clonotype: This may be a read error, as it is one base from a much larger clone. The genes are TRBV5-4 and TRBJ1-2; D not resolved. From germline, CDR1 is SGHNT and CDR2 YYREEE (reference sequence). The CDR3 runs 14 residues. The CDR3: CARSLAGANYGYTF. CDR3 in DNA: TGTGCCAGAAGCTTGGCCGGGGCTAACTATGGCTACACCTTC.

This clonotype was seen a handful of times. The CDR3 protein is CASTHVNSGNTIYF. The CDR3 DNA reads TGTGCCAGTACTCATGTTAACTCTGGAAACACCATATATTTT. The chain links TRBV19 to TRBJ1-3; D unresolved. The CDR3 runs 14 residues. Trimming removed 7 bases from V and 0 bases from J, with 10 bases in between. The germline V gene has CDR1 LNHDA and CDR2 SQIVND (reference sequence).